This T cell receptor (beta chain) was recovered during a study of neurological immune-mediated disorders. Study-wide results and limits: Multiple sclerosis patients had less TCR clonal expansion than even healthy controls, unlike HTLV-1-associated myelopathy.

Each TCR transcript was tagged with a 10-nucleotide random UMI during 5'RACE. TCRdb re-derived calls from the 5' RACE reads in MiXCR, one entry per CDR3 protein. The sample includes approximately 100,000 distinct CDR3 sequences, 10% to 14% seen only once; the top ten take approximately 3.1%. In germline, CDR1 is SGHKS, CDR2 YYEKEE (reference sequence). The length of the CDR3 is 16 residues. Deletions cut 2 bases from V and 4 bases from J, with 15 bases between. Time point here: longitudinal time-point 3. This clonotype has a count of ten or more. Its antigen is unidentified. The rearrangement links TRBV5-5 to TRBJ2-2, with D possibly being TRBD2 (6 bases). The source material was PBMCs. The source is a female donor with HTLV-1-associated myelopathy (HAM/TSP). CDR3: CASSFAGIVSTGELFF. The CDR3 nucleotides read TGTGCCAGCAGCTTTGCGGGGATAGTAAGCACCGGGGAGCTGTTTTTT.